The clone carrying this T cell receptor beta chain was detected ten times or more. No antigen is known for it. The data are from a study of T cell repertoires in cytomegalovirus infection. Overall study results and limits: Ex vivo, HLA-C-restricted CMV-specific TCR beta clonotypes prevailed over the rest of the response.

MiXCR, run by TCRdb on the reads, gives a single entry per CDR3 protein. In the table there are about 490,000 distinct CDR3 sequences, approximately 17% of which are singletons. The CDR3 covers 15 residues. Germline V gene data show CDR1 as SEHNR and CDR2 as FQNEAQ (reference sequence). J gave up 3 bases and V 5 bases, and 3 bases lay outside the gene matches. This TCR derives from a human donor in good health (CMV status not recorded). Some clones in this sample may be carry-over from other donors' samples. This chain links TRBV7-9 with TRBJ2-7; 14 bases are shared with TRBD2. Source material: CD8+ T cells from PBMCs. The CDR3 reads CASSLGLAGGYEQYF. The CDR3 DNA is TGTGCCAGCAGCCTCGGACTAGCGGGGGGCTACGAGCAGTACTTC.